This is a list of T cell receptor beta chains from one sample in a study of cytomegalovirus exposure and HLA in healthy donors. Sequencing used immunoSEQ multiplex PCR; TCRdb keeps in-frame clones, though not all of them. The sample includes roughly 130,000 clones, about four fifths seen only once; the top ten take roughly 4.2%. The sample consisted of PBMCs. Every receptor here comes from a woman aged 40 to 50 in good health and CMV-seronegative. Both conserved end residues are part of each CDR3.

j_call v_call cdr3_aa
TRBJ1-2 TRBV27 CASSTHRGYGYTF
TRBJ2-7 TRBV7-2 CASRMNRNSYEQYF
TRBJ2-7 TRBV5-6 CASTSRHVVPYEQYF
TRBJ2-7 TRBV11-2 CASSLNFRVYEQYF
TRBJ2-5 TRBV15 CATSNLAGGSGETQYF
TRBJ2-7 TRBV7-9 CASSLGQGIDEQYF
TRBJ2-2 TRBV13 CASSPPLRRGGGELFF
TRBJ1-5 TRBV9 CASSVFQEADNQPQHF
TRBJ2-2 TRBV29-1 CSAPVGGGTGELFF
TRBJ2-3 TRBV7-9 CASSSATPGTDTQYF
TRBJ2-5 TRBV9 CASSAPQDTYQETQYF
TRBJ2-3 TRBV7-3 CASSLTPSGDTDTQYF
TRBJ2-1 TRBV9 CASSVGSGRAGEQFF